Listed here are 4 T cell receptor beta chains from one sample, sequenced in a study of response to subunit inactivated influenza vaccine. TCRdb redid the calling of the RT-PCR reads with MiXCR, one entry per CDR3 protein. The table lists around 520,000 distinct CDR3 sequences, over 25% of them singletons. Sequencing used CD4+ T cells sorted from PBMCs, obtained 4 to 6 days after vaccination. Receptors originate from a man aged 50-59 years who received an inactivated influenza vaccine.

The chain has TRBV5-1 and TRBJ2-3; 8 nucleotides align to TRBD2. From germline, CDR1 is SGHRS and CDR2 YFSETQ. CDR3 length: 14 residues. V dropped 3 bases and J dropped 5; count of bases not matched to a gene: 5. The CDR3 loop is CASSSLAVGDTQYF. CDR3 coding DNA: TGCGCCAGCAGCTCACTAGCGGTGGGAGATACGCAGTATTTT.

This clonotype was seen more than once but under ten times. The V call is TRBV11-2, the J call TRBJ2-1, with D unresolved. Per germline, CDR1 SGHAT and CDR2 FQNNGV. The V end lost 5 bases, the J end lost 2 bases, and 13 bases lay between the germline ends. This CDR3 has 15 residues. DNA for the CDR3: TGTGCCAGCAGCCGAGCGTCGGACCCCTACAATGAGCAGTTCTTC. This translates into CASSRASDPYNEQFF.

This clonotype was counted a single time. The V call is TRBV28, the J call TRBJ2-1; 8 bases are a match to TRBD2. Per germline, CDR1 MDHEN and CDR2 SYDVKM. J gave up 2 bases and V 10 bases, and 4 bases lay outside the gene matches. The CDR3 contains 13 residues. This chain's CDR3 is CATERETYNEQFF. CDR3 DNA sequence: TGTGCCACCGAGCGGGAGACCTACAATGAGCAGTTCTTC.

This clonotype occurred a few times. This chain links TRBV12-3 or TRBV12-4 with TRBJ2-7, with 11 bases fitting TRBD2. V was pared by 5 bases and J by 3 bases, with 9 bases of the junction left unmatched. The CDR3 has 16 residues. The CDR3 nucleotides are TGTGCCAGCAGTCCCCGACCGGGACTAGCGGACTACGAGCAGTACTTC. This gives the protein CASSPRPGLADYEQYF.